A selection of T cell receptor beta chains follows, all from one sample in a study of response to subunit inactivated influenza vaccine. From the RT-PCR reads, TCRdb called clonotypes with MiXCR, one entry per CDR3 protein. This sample carries hundreds of thousands of distinct CDR3 sequences, roughly 12% of them seen once, and the ten largest clones take approximately 11%. This sample also appeared in a second study, on T cells expressing NK-cell markers.

Sample: PBMCs from blood, taken on the day of vaccination. Receptors originate from a man aged 45-65 years who received an inactivated influenza vaccine. The CDR3 runs from the conserved cysteine through the conserved F or W.

V: TRBV15
CDR3: CATSRLAGGPYTDTQYF

V: TRBV6-2/TRBV6-3
CDR3: CASGTSGRTQFF

V: TRBV16
CDR3: CASSQSEVKETQYF

V: TRBV30
CDR3: CAWSSIAGELFF

V: TRBV29-1
CDR3: CSVSDRGAGVISGEQFF

V: TRBV10-3
CDR3: CAISESPGREQYF

V: TRBV7-9
CDR3: CASSLGTGAQYF

V: TRBV20-1
CDR3: CSASLGQGIDTQYF

V: TRBV28
CDR3: CASSSPTSGDFYEQYF

V: TRBV12-3/TRBV12-4
CDR3: CASSLETGWADTQYF

V: TRBV15
CDR3: CATSRRQGYEQYF

V: TRBV12-3/TRBV12-4
CDR3: CASSVRLVEQFF

V: TRBV6-2/TRBV6-3
CDR3: CASSPRGAQETQYF

V: TRBV28
CDR3: CASSGGSGNEQFF

V: TRBV7-9
CDR3: CASSLVSVTGELFF

V: TRBV4-1
CDR3: CASSQVGGGGAYEQFF

V: TRBV4-3
CDR3: CASSPRGSYAYNEQFF

V: TRBV2
CDR3: CASYPGLAGGGRMNEQFF

V: TRBV27
CDR3: CASRGGARGNTIYF

V: TRBV27
CDR3: CASSLYPPKRDPHEQYF

V: TRBV10-3
CDR3: CAISESEKSYNEQFF

V: TRBV4-3
CDR3: CASSQTGGAGDTQYF

V: TRBV24-1
CDR3: CATSDLNGSKDTQYF

V: TRBV4-2
CDR3: CASSQAPNSPLHF

V: TRBV12-3/TRBV12-4
CDR3: CASSFEVSTDTQYF

V: TRBV6-2/TRBV6-3
CDR3: CASSYSRDQPQHF

V: TRBV6-2/TRBV6-3
CDR3: CATSGLAGATDTQYF

V: TRBV29-1
CDR3: CSVERGPRIGPYEAFF

V: TRBV5-1
CDR3: CASSLSGGHNEQFF

V: TRBV28
CDR3: CASSSQAPPGEAFF

V: TRBV10-3
CDR3: CAISPGTSGGAQRNEQFF

V: TRBV20-1
CDR3: CSAPQTPWVTDTQYF

V: TRBV7-2
CDR3: CASSLPTDNELFF

V: TRBV6-2/TRBV6-3
CDR3: CATWNSYEQYF

V: TRBV5-4
CDR3: CASSRGAGGTGELFF